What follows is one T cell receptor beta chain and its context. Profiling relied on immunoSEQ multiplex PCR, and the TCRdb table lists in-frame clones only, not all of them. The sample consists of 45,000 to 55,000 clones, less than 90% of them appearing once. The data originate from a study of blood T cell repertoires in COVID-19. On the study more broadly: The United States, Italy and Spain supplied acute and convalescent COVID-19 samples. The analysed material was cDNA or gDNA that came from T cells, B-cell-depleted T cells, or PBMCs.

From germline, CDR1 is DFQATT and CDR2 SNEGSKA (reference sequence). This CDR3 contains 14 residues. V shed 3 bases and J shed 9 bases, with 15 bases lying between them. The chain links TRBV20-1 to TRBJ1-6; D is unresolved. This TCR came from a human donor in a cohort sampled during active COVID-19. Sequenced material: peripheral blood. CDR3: CSASRRAGSSPLHF. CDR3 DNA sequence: TGCAGTGCTAGTCGCCGGGCGGGTAGTTCACCCCTCCACTTT.